One TCR beta chain is described in this entry. The antigen is undetermined. This sample was taken from a study of shared clonotypes between healthy human individuals. Study-level background: Donors were a couple of women and a few men aged 18 to 49.

Study-wide results and caveats: Estimated richness was generally greater in naive than memory subsets.

Measured with immunoSEQ multiplex PCR; TCRdb has only the in-frame clones, and not every one. Of over 2 million clones listed, 92% are singletons. CD4+ cell separation produced CD45RA+ naive and CD45RA-negative memory subsets. The sequence derives from a man aged 18 to 30 in good health. Some clones in this sample may be carry-over from other donors' samples. Source material: naive CD4+ T cells from PBMCs. Subset meaning: CD45RA+ positively selected.

CDR3 DNA: TGTGCCAGCAGCTTAAACATGGCTGGGACCCAGTACTTC. This codes for CASSLNMAGTQYF. The V and J genes are TRBV7-3 and TRBJ2-5; D remains unclear. V was pared by 1 base and J by 7 bases, with 10 bases between. The CDR3 length is 13 residues. Germline lookup yields CDR1 SGHTA and CDR2 FQGTGA.